The 18 T cell receptor beta chains given below trace back to one sample, sequenced in a study of blood T cell repertoires in COVID-19. Assay used: immunoSEQ multiplex PCR; TCRdb lists only in-frame clones, some missing. This table holds under 150,000 clones, 80% to 85% found once. Sample: PBMCs or T cells enriched from blood (not recorded which). The receptor set was obtained from a man aged 25-45 years who had recovered from COVID-19.

The chain has TRBV19 and TRBJ2-7; tentative D call: TRBD1 (6 bases). V lost 5 bases and J 0 bases, leaving 14 bases between the germline ends. The CDR3 sequence is 15 residues long. Germline CDR1 is LNHDA and CDR2 is SQIVND (reference sequence). CDR3: CASSPRTDSSYEQYF. DNA of the CDR3: TGTGCCAGTAGTCCCCGGACAGACAGCTCCTACGAGCAGTACTTC.

J is TRBJ1-2 and V is TRBV12-5; tentatively, D is TRBD1 (5 bases). With 5 bases removed from V and 10 bases from J, the gap between germline ends came to 23 bases. CDR3 length: 15 residues. Germline CDR1 and CDR2: LGHNT and FRNRAP. Here the CDR3 reads CASGPPLTVLRNYTF. The CDR3 DNA follows: TGTGCTAGTGGTCCGCCTCTGACAGTGCTGCGGAACTACACCTTC.

The gene calls are TRBV7-2 and TRBJ2-1, with a weak D call TRBD1 (6 bases). V lost 3 bases to trimming and J lost 7 bases, with 13 bases between them. The CDR3 runs to 14 residues. CDR1 and CDR2 from the germline V gene are SGHTA and FQGNSA. The CDR3 is CASSFGWGRNEQFF. DNA for the CDR3: TGTGCCAGCAGCTTTGGGTGGGGGCGAAATGAGCAGTTCTTC.

The gene calls are TRBV7-8 and TRBJ1-6; 8 nucleotides line up with TRBD1. Germline V gives CDR1 SGHVS, CDR2 FQNEAQ. Trimming at V came to 5 bases and at J to 3 bases, leaving 3 bases not matched to a gene. The CDR3 sequence is 15 residues long. The CDR3 DNA follows: TGTGCCAGCAGCCCCGGACAGGGCTATAATTCACCCCTCCACTTT. Amino acids: CASSPGQGYNSPLHF.

This clone has just one count. V is TRBV11-2 and J is TRBJ2-3; weak D call: TRBD2 (6 bases). CDR1 and CDR2 (germline): SGHAT, FQNNGV. The CDR3 is 15 amino acids. V dropped 5 bases and J dropped 1 base, with 13 bases sitting between them. The CDR3 here is CASSARGGGTDTQYF. The CDR3 nucleotides are TGTGCCAGCAGCGCCCGGGGCGGGGGCACAGATACGCAGTATTTT.

This chain uses TRBV5-4 with TRBJ1-1; no clear D. CDR3 size: 13 residues. Germline V gene sequence: CDR1 SGHNT, CDR2 YYREEE (reference sequence). Trimming pared 1 base from V and 1 base from J, leaving 5 bases between. Here the CDR3 DNA reads TGTGCCAGCAGCTTGATCAAGAACACTGAAGCTTTCTTT. It translates to CASSLIKNTEAFF.

The chain has TRBV7-5 and TRBJ1-5; the D segment call TRBD1 is taken from the table without a DNA check. TRBV7-5 counts as a pseudogene. The CDR3 covers 15 residues. CDR3 region: CVRSLGHSYNQPQHF. CDR3 in DNA: TGTGTCAGAAGCTTAGGCCACAGTTACAATCAGCCCCAGCATTTT.

The gene calls are TRBV30 and TRBJ1-4; D is unclear. CDR3 size: 14 residues. Germline V CDR1 and CDR2: GTSNPN, SVGIG (reference sequence). Deletions cut 0 bases from V and 2 bases from J, with 7 bases between. CDR3 sequence: CAWSVSGTNEKLFF. The DNA for the CDR3 is TGTGCCTGGAGTGTCTCGGGGACTAATGAAAAACTGTTTTTT.

J is TRBJ2-7 and V is TRBV19; maybe TRBD1 (6 bases). The CDR3 spans 15 residues. Germline lookup yields CDR1 LNHDA and CDR2 SQIVND (reference sequence). The ends were cut back, 4 bases at V and 3 bases at J, with 16 bases in the middle. CDR3 sequence: CASSTADSSSYEQYF. In DNA form, the CDR3 reads TGTGCCAGTAGTACGGCGGACAGTTCTAGCTACGAGCAGTACTTC.

The chain employs TRBV3-1 (or the pseudogene TRBV3-2) and TRBJ1-1; D is unclear. The CDR3 totals 13 residues. CDR1 is LGHDT and CDR2 is YNNKEL in the germline V gene (reference sequence). Trimming took 3 bases from V and 3 from J, leaving 8 bases between them. The chain's CDR3 is CASSHRRHTEAFF. CDR3 nucleotides: TGTGCCAGCAGCCACCGGAGGCACACTGAAGCTTTCTTT.

The chain carries TRBV5-1 and TRBJ2-5, with D hard to call. With 5 bases removed from V and 4 bases from J, the gap between germline ends came to 15 bases. The CDR3 runs to 14 residues. Germline CDR1 reads SGHRS; CDR2 reads YFSETQ. The CDR3 loop is CASSYPGYPETQYF. The DNA of the CDR3 is TGCGCCAGCAGTTATCCGGGTTACCCAGAGACCCAGTACTTC. The complete variable domain, with remaining parts taken from reference TRBV5-1 and TRBJ2-5, reads KAGVTQTPRYLIKTRGQQVTLSCSPISGHRSVSWYQQTPGQGLQFLFEYFSETQRNKGNFPGRFSGRQFSNSRSEMNVSTLELGDSALYLCASSYPGYPETQYFGPGTRLLVL.

The sample holds one count of this clone. This chain uses TRBV30 with TRBJ2-2; 9 bases are a match to TRBD1. Trimming cost V 5 bases and J 3 bases; bases outside gene matches: 10. Germline V gives CDR1 GTSNPN, CDR2 SVGIG (reference sequence). The CDR3 totals 16 residues. The CDR3 nucleotides read TGTGCCTGGGCCCCATTCGGGACAGGGCACACCGGGGAGCTGTTTTTT. This sequence encodes CAWAPFGTGHTGELFF.

The chain carries TRBV11-2 and TRBJ2-7; 8 bases fit TRBD1. Germline CDR1 is SGHAT and CDR2 is FQNNGV. J was trimmed by 4 bases and V by 1 base; bases with no gene match: 9. There are 16 residues in the CDR3. The CDR3 bases are TGTGCCAGCAGCTTAGGACAGGGGAAGTATCTTTACGAGCAGTACGTC. Protein sequence: CASSLGQGKYLYEQYV.

The chain links TRBV7-3 to TRBJ2-5, with TRBD1 identical over 9 bases. The CDR3 length is 16 residues. Losses at the gene ends were 3 bases for V and 4 bases for J; bases not matched to a gene: 9. Germline CDR1 and CDR2: SGHTA and FQGTGA. This CDR3 is CASSFGDRVVGETQYF. CDR3 nucleotide sequence: TGTGCCAGCAGCTTTGGGGACAGGGTCGTTGGAGAGACCCAGTACTTC.

J is TRBJ1-1 and V is TRBV5-6, with 8 bases that match TRBD1. Germline V CDR1 and CDR2: SGHDT, YYEEEE. The J segment lost 1 base and the V segment lost 3 bases, leaving 11 bases of the junction unmatched. The CDR3 extends over 17 amino acids. CDR3 residues: CASSSPGQEGSNTEAFF. CDR3 in DNA: TGTGCCAGCAGCTCACCGGGACAGGAAGGATCGAACACTGAAGCTTTCTTT.

This rearrangement joins TRBV19 to TRBJ2-7; the D is unclear. Germline assignment: CDR1 LNHDA and CDR2 SQIVND (reference sequence). Trimming took off 2 bases at V and 4 bases at J, with 6 bases between the two ends. The CDR3 spans 12 residues. The CDR3 is CASSILVYEQYV. In DNA form, the CDR3 reads TGTGCCAGTAGTATATTAGTATACGAGCAGTACGTC.

The chain has TRBV27 and TRBJ1-5; D is undetermined. The CDR3 spans 15 residues. CDR1 and CDR2 from the germline V gene are MNHEY and SMNVEV (reference sequence). Trimming cost V 4 bases and J 2 bases, with 12 bases left between them. CDR3 amino acids: CASSSEARGNQPQHF. The CDR3 DNA reads TGTGCCAGCAGTTCCGAGGCGAGGGGCAATCAGCCCCAGCATTTT.

The rearrangement links TRBV3-1 (or the pseudogene TRBV3-2) to TRBJ2-5; 11 bases are shared with TRBD2. The CDR3 covers 15 residues. Germline V gene data show CDR1 as LGHDT and CDR2 as YNNKEL (reference sequence). V lost 4 bases and J lost 5; bases outside the gene matches: 6. The CDR3 DNA follows: TGTGCCAGCAGCCCCGGACTAGCGGGCGTCGAGACCCAGTACTTC. It encodes CASSPGLAGVETQYF.